This TCR beta chain stems from a study of tumor T cells in aggressive B-cell lymphoma. The germline V gene encodes CDR1 SGHRS and CDR2 YFSETQ. The CDR3 runs to 15 residues. The ends lost 2 bases at V and 5 bases at J; junction bases unmatched: 7. Some clones are missing from TCRdb's copy, which holds only in-frame ones; the method was immunoSEQ multiplex PCR. There are 8,000 to 9,500 clones in the sample; more than 75% occur only once, and 3.4% lies in the top ten. The receptor was isolated from an adult with diffuse large B cell lymphoma. Sequencing input: tumor tissue. The chain has TRBV5-1 and TRBJ1-1; 9 positions agree with TRBD1. CDR3 nucleotide sequence: TGCGCCAGCAGCTTCACAGGGGGCCCTGGGACTGAAGCTTTCTTT. Residues: CASSFTGGPGTEAFF.